This TCR beta chain was found in a study of blood T cell repertoires in COVID-19. Across the whole study: The analysed material was cDNA or gDNA that came from T cells, B-cell-depleted T cells, or PBMCs.

Here immunoSEQ multiplex PCR was the method, and the copy in TCRdb shows in-frame clones only, minus some. The repertoire holds about 300,000 clones, about 85% seen once, with roughly 2% in the top ten. The sample holds many counts of this clone. Germline lookup yields CDR1 WSHSY and CDR2 SAAADI. The CDR3 is 17 residues long. Trimming removed 2 bases at V and 3 bases at J, with 17 bases between. Material: peripheral blood. The TCR sequence derives from a man between 18 and 35 years old with active or convalescent COVID-19. The V gene is TRBV10-2, the J gene TRBJ2-1; D is uncertain. CDR3 sequence reads: CASSEKQWSTGYNEQFF. The CDR3 DNA follows: TGCGCCAGCAGTGAGAAACAATGGAGCACGGGCTACAATGAGCAGTTCTTC.